Detailed here is one T cell receptor (beta chain). Its antigen remains unknown. When ophthalmopathy did not progress within 18 months, Graves' hyperthyroidism was considered stable. This sample stems from a study of T cells in Graves' hyperthyroidism and ophthalmopathy. Study observations and caveats: Using 13 V-J features, a model discriminated ophthalmopathy from stable hyperthyroidism. Ophthalmopathy was model-predicted a median about six months pre-onset.

Amplified regions were TCR beta CDR3 sequences from RNA transcripts. The HTBI primer set drove a first-round RT-PCR of the TCR CDR3. TCRdb redid the calling of the multiplex PCR reads with MiXCR, one entry per CDR3 protein. The profile shows some 600,000 distinct CDR3 sequences, more than 45% of them singletons. CDR1 is LNHDA, CDR2 SQIVND, per germline (reference sequence). The CDR3 has 14 residues. Trimming cost V 6 bases and J 7 bases, with 13 bases left between them. This clonotype was sampled from a woman aged 18 to 35 with Graves' hyperthyroidism. The sample was peripheral blood or thyroid tissue (not recorded which). V is TRBV19 and J is TRBJ1-6; a possible D gene is TRBD1 (6 bases). CDR3 in DNA: TGTGCCAGTAGAGCCCAGGGGTACAATTCACCCCTCCACTTT. This codes for CASRAQGYNSPLHF.